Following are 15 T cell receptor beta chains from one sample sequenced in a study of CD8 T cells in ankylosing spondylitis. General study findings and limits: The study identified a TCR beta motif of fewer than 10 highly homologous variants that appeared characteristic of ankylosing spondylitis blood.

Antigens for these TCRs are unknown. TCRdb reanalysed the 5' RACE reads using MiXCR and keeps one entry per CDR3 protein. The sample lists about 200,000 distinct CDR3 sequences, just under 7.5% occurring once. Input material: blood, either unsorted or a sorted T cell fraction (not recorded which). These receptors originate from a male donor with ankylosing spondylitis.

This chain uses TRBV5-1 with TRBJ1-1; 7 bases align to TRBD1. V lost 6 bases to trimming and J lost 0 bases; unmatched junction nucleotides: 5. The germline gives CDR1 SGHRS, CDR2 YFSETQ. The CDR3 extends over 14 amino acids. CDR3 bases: TGCGCCAGCACTCTGACAGGGTTGAACACTGAAGCTTTCTTT. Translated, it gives CASTLTGLNTEAFF.

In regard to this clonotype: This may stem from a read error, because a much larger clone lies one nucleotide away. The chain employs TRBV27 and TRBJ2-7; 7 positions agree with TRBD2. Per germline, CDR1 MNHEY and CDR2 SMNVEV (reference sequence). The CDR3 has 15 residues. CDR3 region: CVSTTQREAPYEQYF. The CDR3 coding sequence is TGTGTCAGCACGACACAGCGGGAAGCTCCCTACGAGCAGTACTTC.

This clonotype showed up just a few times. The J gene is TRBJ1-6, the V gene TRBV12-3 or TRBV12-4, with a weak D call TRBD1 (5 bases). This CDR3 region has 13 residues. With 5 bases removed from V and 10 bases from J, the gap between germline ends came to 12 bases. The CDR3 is CASSPRGTSPLHF. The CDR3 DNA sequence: TGTGCCAGCAGTCCCCGAGGGACGTCACCCCTCCACTTT.

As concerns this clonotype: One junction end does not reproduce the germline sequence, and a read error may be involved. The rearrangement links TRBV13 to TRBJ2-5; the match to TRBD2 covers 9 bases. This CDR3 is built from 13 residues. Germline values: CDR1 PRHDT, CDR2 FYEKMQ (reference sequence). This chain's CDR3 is CASRLAGDLTQYF. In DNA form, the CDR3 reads TGTGCCAGCAGATTAGCGGGAGATCTCACCCAGTACTTC.

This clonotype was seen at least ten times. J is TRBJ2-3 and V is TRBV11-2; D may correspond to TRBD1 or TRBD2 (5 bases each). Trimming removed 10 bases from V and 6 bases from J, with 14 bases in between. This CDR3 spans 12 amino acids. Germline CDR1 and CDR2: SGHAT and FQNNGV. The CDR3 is CAIMTAADTQYF. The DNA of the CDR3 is TGTGCCATTATGACAGCGGCGGATACGCAGTATTTT.

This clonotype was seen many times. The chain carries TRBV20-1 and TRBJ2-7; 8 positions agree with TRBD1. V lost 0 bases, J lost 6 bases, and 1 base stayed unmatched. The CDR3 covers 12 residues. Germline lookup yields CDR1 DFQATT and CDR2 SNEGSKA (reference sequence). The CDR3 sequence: CSARETGAEQYF. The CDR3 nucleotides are TGCAGTGCTAGAGAGACAGGGGCCGAGCAGTACTTC.

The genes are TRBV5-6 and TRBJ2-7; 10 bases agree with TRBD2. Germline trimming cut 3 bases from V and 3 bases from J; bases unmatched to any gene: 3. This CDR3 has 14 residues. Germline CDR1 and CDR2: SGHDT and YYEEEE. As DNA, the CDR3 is TGTGCCAGCAGCTCCGGGACTAGCGTCTACGAGCAGTACTTC. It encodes CASSSGTSVYEQYF.

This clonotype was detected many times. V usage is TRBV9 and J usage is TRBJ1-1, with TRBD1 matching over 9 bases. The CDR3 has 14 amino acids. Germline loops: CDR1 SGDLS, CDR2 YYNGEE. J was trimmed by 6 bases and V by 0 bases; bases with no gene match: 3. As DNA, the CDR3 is TGTGCCAGCAGCGTAGGAGGGACAGGGTCTGAAGCTTTCTTT. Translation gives CASSVGGTGSEAFF.

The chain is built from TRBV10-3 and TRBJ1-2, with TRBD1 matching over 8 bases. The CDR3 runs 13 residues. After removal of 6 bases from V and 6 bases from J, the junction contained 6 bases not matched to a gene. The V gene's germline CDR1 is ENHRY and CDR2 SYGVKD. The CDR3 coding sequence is TGTGCCATCAGACAAGACAGGGGAGATGGCTACACCTTC. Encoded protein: CAIRQDRGDGYTF.

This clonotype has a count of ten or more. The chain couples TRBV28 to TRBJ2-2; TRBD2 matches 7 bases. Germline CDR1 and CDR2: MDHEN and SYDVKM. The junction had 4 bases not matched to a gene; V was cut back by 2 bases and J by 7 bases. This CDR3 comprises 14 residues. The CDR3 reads CASSLQGGIGELFF. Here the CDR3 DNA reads TGTGCCAGCAGTTTACAGGGAGGGATCGGGGAGCTGTTTTTT.

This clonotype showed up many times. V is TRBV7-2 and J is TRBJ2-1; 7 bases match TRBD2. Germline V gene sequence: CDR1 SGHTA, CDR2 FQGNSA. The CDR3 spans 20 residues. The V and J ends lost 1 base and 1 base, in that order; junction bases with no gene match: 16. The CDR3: CASSLGPSGLAPNSYNEQFF. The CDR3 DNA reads TGTGCCAGCAGCTTAGGGCCTAGCGGCCTTGCCCCGAATTCCTACAATGAGCAGTTCTTC.

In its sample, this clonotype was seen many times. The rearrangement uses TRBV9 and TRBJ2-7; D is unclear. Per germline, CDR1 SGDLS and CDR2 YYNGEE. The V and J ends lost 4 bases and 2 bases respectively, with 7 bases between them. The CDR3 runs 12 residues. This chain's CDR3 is CASSTTPYEQYF. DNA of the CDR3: TGTGCCAGCAGCACCACCCCCTACGAGCAGTACTTC.

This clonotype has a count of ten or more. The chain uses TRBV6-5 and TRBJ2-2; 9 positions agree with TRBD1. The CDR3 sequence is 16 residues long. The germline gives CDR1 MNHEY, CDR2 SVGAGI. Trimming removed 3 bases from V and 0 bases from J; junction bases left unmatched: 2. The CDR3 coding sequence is TGTGCCAGCAGTTATACAGGGGGCCCGAACACCGGGGAGCTGTTTTTT. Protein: CASSYTGGPNTGELFF.

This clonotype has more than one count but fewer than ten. As DNA, the CDR3 is TGTGCCAGCAGCGCAGACAGGGGTCGATCACCCCTCCACTTT. This gives the protein CASSADRGRSPLHF. This chain joins TRBV5-4 and TRBJ1-6; 8 positions match TRBD1. Germline trimming cut 4 bases from V and 10 bases from J; bases unmatched to any gene: 7. Germline V gene lookup returns CDR1 SGHNT and CDR2 YYREEE (reference sequence). The CDR3 is 14 residues long.

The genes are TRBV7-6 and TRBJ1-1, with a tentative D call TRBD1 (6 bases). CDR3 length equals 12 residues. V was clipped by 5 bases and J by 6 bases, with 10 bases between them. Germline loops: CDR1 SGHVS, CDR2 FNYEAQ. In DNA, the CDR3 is TGTGCCAGCAGCCCGACAGGAGCTGAAGCTTTCTTT. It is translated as CASSPTGAEAFF.